This entry lists 27 T cell receptor beta chains sequenced from one sample in a study of molecular identifiers for immune sequencing clone quantification. TCRdb redid the calling of the PCR reads with MiXCR, one entry per CDR3 protein. The data show about 510,000 distinct CDR3 sequences, around 21% seen once. Sequenced: naive CD8+ T cells from blood, with Jurkat cell RNA spiked in. Subset reported: FACS-sorted CD8+CD4-CCR7+CD45RA+ naive T cells. The receptors derive from a human donor in good health. Some libraries in this study had Jurkat cell RNA spiked in.

This clonotype has at least ten counts. V and J are TRBV20-1 and TRBJ2-7; perhaps TRBD1 as D (5 bases). V lost 2 bases and J lost 0, with 8 bases in between. There are 13 residues in the CDR3. The germline CDR1 and CDR2 sequences are DFQATT and SNEGSKA (reference sequence). CDR3 sequence reads: CSARNRLSYEQYF. As DNA, the CDR3 is TGCAGTGCTAGAAACAGGCTCTCCTACGAGCAGTACTTC.

This clonotype was observed a handful of times. The gene calls are TRBV20-1 and TRBJ2-1; D is unclear. Per germline, CDR1 DFQATT and CDR2 SNEGSKA (reference sequence). The CDR3 is made up of 16 amino acids. Trimming took off 0 bases at V and 0 bases at J, with 12 bases between the two ends. The CDR3 protein is CSARDLAPPSYNEQFF. CDR3 DNA sequence: TGCAGTGCTAGAGATCTGGCCCCTCCCTCCTACAATGAGCAGTTCTTC.

This clonotype was picked up one time. Relative to the germline gene, one junction end is altered; a read error may explain this. The chain carries TRBV4-3 and TRBJ2-3; D unresolved. This CDR3 has 14 residues. Germline values: CDR1 LGHNA, CDR2 YSLEER. CDR3 loop: CASSQDRYTDTQYF. The CDR3 coding sequence is TGCGCCAGCAGCCAAGATCGTTACACAGACACGCAGTATTTT.

This clonotype was found a few times. The chain joins TRBV27 to TRBJ2-3; 8 nucleotides line up with TRBD2. Trimming removed 5 bases from V and 2 bases from J; junction bases left unmatched: 12. The CDR3 is made up of 17 amino acids. Germline V CDR1 and CDR2: MNHEY, SMNVEV (reference sequence). For the CDR3, the DNA is TGTGCCAGCAGTCCCGGACAGTCCGGGGGGGCCACAGATACGCAGTATTTT. The encoded protein is CASSPGQSGGATDTQYF.

The chain couples TRBV10-3 to TRBJ1-5; possibly TRBD1 for D (6 bases). Looked up from germline, CDR1 is ENHRY and CDR2 is SYGVKD. The CDR3 spans 13 residues. Trimming pared 8 bases from V and 0 bases from J, leaving 8 bases between. The CDR3 spells CAIGGDSNQPQHF. For the CDR3, the DNA is TGTGCCATCGGGGGCGATAGCAATCAGCCCCAGCATTTT.

A remark on this clonotype: The germline gene is not matched at one end of the junction; a read error may be the cause. V and J are TRBV6-2 or TRBV6-3 and TRBJ2-7; D possibly corresponds to TRBD1 (6 bases). Looked up from germline, CDR1 is MNHEY and CDR2 is SVGEGT. The CDR3 covers 13 residues. CDR3 coding DNA: TGTGCCAGCGGCAGGGGCGTTACGTACGAGCAGTGCTTC. It yields the protein CASGRGVTYEQCF.

This clonotype was counted ten times or more. V is TRBV28 and J is TRBJ2-3; 7 nucleotides line up with TRBD2. With 3 bases clipped from V and 6 bases from J, the junction kept 9 bases outside the gene matches. The germline V gene has CDR1 MDHEN and CDR2 SYDVKM. There are 15 residues in the CDR3. CDR3 DNA: TGTGCCAGCAGTTTTCGGACGGGAGGCTCGGATACGCAGTATTTT. This codes for CASSFRTGGSDTQYF. Full variable domain (remainder filled in from reference TRBV28 and TRBJ2-3): DVKVTQSSRYLVKRTGEKVFLECVQDMDHENMFWYRQDPGLGLRLIYFSYDVKMKEKGDIPEGYSVSREKKERFSLILESASTNQTSMYLCASSFRTGGSDTQYFGPGTRLTVL.

Details on this clonotype: This likely comes from a read error, as the CDR3 has no conserved phenylalanine or tryptophan at its end. The chain uses TRBV5-1 and TRBJ1-2; D remains unclear. The CDR3 is made up of 15 amino acids. V lost 0 bases, J lost 3 bases, and 12 bases lay in between. The germline gives CDR1 SGHRS, CDR2 YFSETQ. This CDR3 is CASSLASSSYYGYTS. CDR3 bases: TGCGCCAGCAGCTTGGCATCTAGCAGTTACTATGGCTACACCTCC.

This clonotype was counted many times. V usage is TRBV5-6 and J usage is TRBJ2-5; 8 bases are a match to TRBD1. V was pared by 4 bases and J by 4 bases, with 9 bases of the junction left unmatched. Germline values: CDR1 SGHDT, CDR2 YYEEEE. This CDR3 has 15 residues. Here the CDR3 DNA reads TGTGCCAGCAGCCTGATAGGGACAGGATCAGAGACCCAGTACTTC. Amino acid sequence: CASSLIGTGSETQYF.

The V and J genes are TRBV19 and TRBJ2-7; D uncertain. The CDR3 is made up of 14 amino acids. In germline, CDR1 is LNHDA, CDR2 SQIVND (reference sequence). V was shortened by 3 bases and J by 0 bases, with 9 bases between the two germline ends. This CDR3 reads CASSIGSTSYEQYF. For the CDR3, the DNA is TGTGCCAGTAGTATCGGGTCAACCTCCTACGAGCAGTACTTC.

As for this clonotype: The missing conserved phenylalanine or tryptophan at the end of this CDR3 makes a read error likely. This chain joins TRBV12-3 or TRBV12-4 and TRBJ2-5; D unclear. The ends were cut back, 7 bases at V and 4 bases at J, with 13 bases in the middle. The CDR3 has 13 residues. The CDR3 coding sequence is TGTGCCAGCAAAGCGCGGAACGTAGAGACCCAGTACCTC. Its protein product is CASKARNVETQYL.

This clonotype was seen only a few times. V usage is TRBV5-6 and J usage is TRBJ2-1, with 7 bases aligning to TRBD2. V was pared by 0 bases and J by 4 bases, with 7 bases of the junction left unmatched. Germline values: CDR1 SGHDT, CDR2 YYEEEE. CDR3 length equals 16 residues. In DNA, the CDR3 is TGTGCCAGCAGCTTGGCCGTGGGGGGGGTTTACAATGAGCAGTTCTTC. As protein: CASSLAVGGVYNEQFF.

V and J are TRBV7-6 and TRBJ1-5; D gene ambiguous. The germline gives CDR1 SGHVS, CDR2 FNYEAQ. V lost 3 bases, J lost 4 bases, and 10 bases lay in between. The CDR3 totals 14 residues. DNA for the CDR3: TGTGCCAGCAGCTTTGGTCCGGGGAATCAGCCCCAGCATTTT. Residues: CASSFGPGNQPQHF.

This clonotype occurred many times. The chain is built from TRBV5-1 and TRBJ2-5; D is unclear. This CDR3 region has 14 residues. V shed 0 bases and J shed 0 bases, with 6 bases lying between them. CDR1 is SGHRS, CDR2 YFSETQ, per germline. CDR3 loop: CASSLGANQETQYF. The CDR3 DNA reads as TGCGCCAGCAGCTTGGGGGCAAACCAAGAGACCCAGTACTTC.

In its sample, this clonotype was seen many times. The chain joins TRBV6-2 or TRBV6-3 to TRBJ1-1, with D perhaps matching TRBD1 (6 bases). CDR3 length: 15 residues. Germline V gene lookup returns CDR1 MNHEY and CDR2 SVGEGT. The ends were cut back, 0 bases at V and 5 bases at J, with 13 bases in the middle. The CDR3 DNA reads TGTGCCAGCAGTTACTCATGGGGGCTTCGAACTGAAGCTTTCTTT. Translating it yields CASSYSWGLRTEAFF.

In the case of this clonotype: A much larger clone lies one base from this, so it may be a read error. This likely comes from a read error, as the CDR3 has no conserved phenylalanine or tryptophan at its end. This chain connects TRBV4-1 to TRBJ2-1; 8 bases are shared with TRBD1. V lost 0 bases and J lost 4; bases outside the gene matches: 2. This CDR3 has 15 amino acids. CDR1 and CDR2 (germline): MGHRA, YSYEKL. The CDR3 protein is CASSQDGTGYNEQFL. The CDR3 coding sequence is TGCGCCAGCAGCCAAGATGGGACAGGATACAATGAGCAGTTCCTC.

In its sample, this clonotype was seen many times. The chain has TRBV6-1 and TRBJ2-7; D possibly corresponds to TRBD1 (5 bases). The V end lost 7 bases, the J end lost 7 bases, and 11 bases lay between the germline ends. CDR1 is MNHNS, CDR2 SASEGT, per germline. The CDR3 has 11 amino acids. The CDR3 reads CASKLGVEQYF. CDR3 bases: TGTGCCAGCAAATTAGGGGTTGAGCAGTACTTC.

The V call is TRBV29-1, the J call TRBJ2-1; possible D gene TRBD2, 6 bases. The germline V and J ends were trimmed by 7 bases and 7 bases, with 20 bases remaining between them. There are 14 residues in the CDR3. Germline V CDR1 and CDR2: SQVTM, ANQGSEA. The CDR3 DNA reads TGCAGCGCCTCGGACTACCCTCAATCGAATGAGCAGTTCTTC. Protein: CSASDYPQSNEQFF.

This clonotype was seen a handful of times. The chain recombines TRBV7-6 with TRBJ1-3, with 11 bases that match TRBD1. The CDR3 is made up of 17 amino acids. The ends lost 0 bases at V and 3 bases at J; junction bases unmatched: 4. Germline CDR1 is SGHVS and CDR2 is FNYEAQ. The CDR3 coding sequence is TGTGCCAGCAGCTTAGCCGGGACAGGGGGAAGTGGAAACACCATATATTTT. Its translation is CASSLAGTGGSGNTIYF.

This clonotype was found many times. The gene calls are TRBV4-1 and TRBJ2-5; D remains ambiguous. CDR3 size: 15 residues. Germline V CDR1 and CDR2: MGHRA, YSYEKL. Trimming took 4 bases from V and 1 from J, leaving 13 bases between them. The CDR3 reads CASSPIPEVQETQYF. CDR3 in DNA: TGCGCCAGCAGCCCCATTCCTGAGGTCCAAGAGACCCAGTACTTC.

Comment on this clonotype: One base away lies a much larger clone, so this may be a sequencing read error. The genes are TRBV5-1 and TRBJ2-7, with TRBD1 identical over 8 bases. V lost 1 base, J lost 5 bases, and 11 bases stayed unmatched. The CDR3 length is 16 residues. CDR1 and CDR2 (germline): SGHRS, YFSETQ. The DNA for the CDR3 is TGCGCCAGCAGCTTGACCGCCCCAGGGGGCTGGAACGAGCAGTACTTC. It codes for CASSLTAPGGWNEQYF.

Concerning this clonotype itself: This may arise from a read error, as a much more abundant clone is one base away. The V and J genes are TRBV24-1 and TRBJ2-2, with D perhaps assigned TRBD1 or TRBD2 (5 bases each). The CDR3 is 18 residues long. The germline CDR1 and CDR2 sequences are KGHDR and SFDVKD. This chain's CDR3 is CAASDSSWDGENTGELFF. For the CDR3, the DNA is TGTGCCGCCAGTGATTCTAGTTGGGACGGAGAGAACACCGGGGAGCTGTTTTTT.

In its sample, this clonotype was seen many times. CDR3 protein: CASSDMAETQYF. In DNA form, the CDR3 reads TGTGCCAGCAGCGACATGGCCGAGACCCAGTACTTC. The rearrangement links TRBV9 to TRBJ2-5; D is unresolved. Germline V gene sequence: CDR1 SGDLS, CDR2 YYNGEE. The CDR3 has 12 residues. V was clipped by 3 bases and J by 5 bases, with 8 bases between them.

This clonotype was observed a handful of times. This chain links TRBV15 with TRBJ2-7, with TRBD1 identical over 8 bases. Germline CDR1 LNHNV, CDR2 YYDKDF (reference sequence). The CDR3 is made up of 17 amino acids. V dropped 0 bases and J dropped 3; count of bases not matched to a gene: 10. The CDR3 region has the DNA TGTGCCACCAGCAGAGATCAGGCAGGGGGCGAAATCTACGAGCAGTACTTC. Protein sequence: CATSRDQAGGEIYEQYF.

V gene TRBV4-3 combines with J gene TRBJ1-1, with no clear D. Germline V CDR1 and CDR2: LGHNA, YSLEER. V was clipped by 1 base and J by 3 bases, with 9 bases between them. The CDR3 has 14 residues. CDR3 nucleotide sequence: TGCGCCAGCAGCCAAGCTCAGGCCGACACTGAAGCTTTCTTT. Its translation: CASSQAQADTEAFF.

This clonotype appeared many times. The rearrangement joins TRBV2 to TRBJ1-5; D possibly corresponds to TRBD1 (5 bases). Trimming stripped 2 bases from V and 2 bases from J, with 7 bases between. The germline V gene has CDR1 SNHLY and CDR2 FYNNEI. This CDR3 has 14 residues. CDR3 bases: TGTGCCAGCAGTGAATTGGGGGGCAATCAGCCCCAGCATTTT. Protein: CASSELGGNQPQHF.

This clonotype has at least ten counts. The V call is TRBV3-1, the J call TRBJ1-1; D unclear. The CDR3 covers 15 residues. Germline V lookup: CDR1 LGHDT, CDR2 YNNKEL (reference sequence). Trimming took 1 base from V and 0 from J, leaving 9 bases between them. The CDR3 here is CASSQGAGMNTEAFF. CDR3 bases: TGTGCCAGCAGCCAAGGGGCGGGCATGAACACTGAAGCTTTCTTT. The entire variable domain, with the rest obtained from reference TRBV3-1 and TRBJ1-1, is as follows: DTAVSQTPKYLVTQMGNDKSIKCEQNLGHDTMYWYKQDSKKFLKIMFSYNNKELIINETVPNRFSPKSPDKAHLNLHINSLELGDSAVYFCASSQGAGMNTEAFFGQGTRLTVV.